This T cell receptor beta chain emerged from a study of regulatory T cells in long-lasting Graves disease. The sample holds many counts of this clonotype. Specified time point: newly diagnosed GD, antithyroid drugs for less than 3 months. There was RNA extracted from PBMCs, and the TCR library was made from it. There are 14 residues in the CDR3. The V end lost 3 bases, the J end lost 1 base, and 10 bases lay between the germline ends. Investigators prepared the TCR beta libraries by applying iRepertoire HTBI primers and Arm-PCR of CDR3 regions. TCRdb reprocessed the multiplex PCR reads with MiXCR, giving one entry per CDR3 protein. The data hold hundreds of thousands of distinct CDR3 sequences, with about 16% observed a single time. These records were also assigned to another study, of T cells in Graves' hyperthyroidism and ophthalmopathy.

The rearrangement links TRBV12-3 or TRBV12-4 to TRBJ2-7; no clear D gene. This TCR was recovered from a woman aged 40 to 65 with Graves disease. Here the sequenced sample was peripheral blood mononuclear cells (PBMCs), taken at new diagnosis, from a patient treated with antithyroid drugs. This chain's CDR3 is CASSFSVQSYEQYF. The CDR3 DNA is TGTGCCAGCAGTTTTTCTGTTCAGTCCTACGAGCAGTACTTC.